Each of the 3 T cell receptor beta chains below was sequenced from the same sample in a study of cytomegalovirus exposure and HLA in healthy donors. PCR was performed using 60 Vbeta and 13 Jbeta primers. Sequenced by immunoSEQ multiplex PCR; TCRdb stores in-frame clones only, minus some. Of around 120,000 clones in the sample, about three quarters were seen once. The sample was PBMCs. The source of these receptors is a man in his fifties or sixties in good health and CMV-seropositive.

This clone was counted once. The chain employs TRBV19 and TRBJ2-5; 11 bases match TRBD2. The CDR3 has 14 residues. CDR1 and CDR2 from the germline V gene are LNHDA and SQIVND (reference sequence). V lost 4 bases to trimming and J lost 10 bases; unmatched junction nucleotides: 8. The DNA for the CDR3 is TGTGCCAGTAGTACTAGCGGGGGGCCCCTTAACCAGTACTTC. It translates to CASSTSGGPLNQYF.

The rearrangement joins TRBV4-1 to TRBJ2-7, with 8 bases aligning to TRBD1. This CDR3 is 16 amino acids long. The germline V gene has CDR1 MGHRA and CDR2 YSYEKL. The junction had 6 bases not matched to a gene; V was cut back by 1 base and J by 1 base. In DNA form, the CDR3 reads TGCGCCAGCAGCCAAGGGGCAGGGGGCCTTTCCTACGAGCAGTACTTC. Its protein product is CASSQGAGGLSYEQYF.

The V and J genes are TRBV2 and TRBJ1-4, with 7 nucleotides matching TRBD1. The CDR3 runs to 14 residues. The germline CDR1 and CDR2 sequences are SNHLY and FYNNEI. Trimming took 7 bases from V and 10 from J; bases not matched to a gene: 12. The CDR3 is CASIEGGGEVKLFF. The CDR3 DNA is TGTGCCAGCATCGAAGGAGGGGGCGAGGTAAAACTGTTTTTT.